Included here is one T cell receptor (beta chain) sequence, with context. Its cognate antigen is unknown. Some clones are missing from TCRdb's copy, which holds only in-frame ones; the method was immunoSEQ multiplex PCR. The profile shows hundreds of thousands of clones, roughly 90% of them singletons. The treatment denotes: 19 received Ad26.COV2.S at low or high dose, single or two shots; 5 received placebo; per-sample allocation not given. Samples were taken on day 63 after the first vaccine or placebo injection. An Ad26 vector that expressed Wuhan-strain SARS-CoV-2 spike constituted the vaccine. CDR3 length: 16 amino acids. V lost 4 bases to trimming and J lost 7 bases, with 22 bases between them. Looked up from germline, CDR1 is SGHAT and CDR2 is FQNNGV. The sample originates from a study of Ad26.COV2.S vaccination and SARS-CoV-2 variants. General observations from the study: Vaccinees showed greater spike-specific TCR breadth than placebo recipients. Considerable breadth of spike-specific CD8+ and CD4+ T cell responses has reportedly been documented following vaccination.

Sample: peripheral blood, taken in a trial of Ad26.COV2.S vaccine versus placebo. This chain uses TRBV11-2 with TRBJ2-5, with a weak D call TRBD2 (7 bases). The receptor was isolated from a person between 18 and 65 years old who received the Ad26.COV2.S COVID-19 vaccine or a placebo. The CDR3, as DNA: TGTGCCAGCAGCTACGGGGGGCTAGCCGCCGTCGGGACCCAGTACTTC. Amino acids: CASSYGGLAAVGTQYF.